The 18 T cell receptor beta chains below were found in one sample sequenced in a study of response to subunit inactivated influenza vaccine. Using its own MiXCR run on the RT-PCR reads, TCRdb lists one record per CDR3 protein. The table lists a few hundred thousand distinct CDR3 sequences, approximately 15% of them singletons. Sample: PBMCs from blood, taken about 11 days after vaccination. These receptors were collected from a man aged 50 or older who received an inactivated influenza vaccine.

Only a few counts were recorded for this clonotype. The CDR3 sequence is CSVGGGTSARPSYEQYF. CDR3 nucleotide sequence: TGCAGCGTCGGGGGGGGGACTAGCGCTCGACCCTCCTACGAGCAGTACTTC. The chain couples TRBV29-1 to TRBJ2-7, with 10 bases that match TRBD2. Per the germline V gene, CDR1 is SQVTM and CDR2 is ANQGSEA. The CDR3 sequence is 17 residues long. V was pared by 6 bases and J by 0 bases, with 14 bases of the junction left unmatched.

The chain uses TRBV7-3 and TRBJ1-4; D is unresolved. Germline lookup yields CDR1 SGHTA and CDR2 FQGTGA. V gave up 6 bases and J gave up 3 bases, with 8 bases separating them. This CDR3 spans 13 amino acids. DNA for the CDR3: TGTGCCAGCAGTGCAACCCCTAATGAAAAACTGTTTTTT. Protein product: CASSATPNEKLFF.

The V gene is TRBV20-1, the J gene TRBJ1-4; D not certain. The CDR3 runs to 14 residues. The germline V and J ends were trimmed by 3 bases and 2 bases, with 10 bases remaining between them. Germline assignment: CDR1 DFQATT and CDR2 SNEGSKA (reference sequence). The chain's CDR3 is CSARRVETNEKLFF. In DNA, the CDR3 is TGCAGTGCTAGGCGGGTAGAGACTAATGAAAAACTGTTTTTT.

The chain combines TRBV7-6 with TRBJ1-6; maybe TRBD1 (6 bases). CDR3 length: 17 amino acids. Germline CDR1 SGHVS, CDR2 FNYEAQ. Trimming left V 5 bases short and J 6 bases short, with 20 bases between. CDR3 nucleotide sequence: TGTGCCAGCAGCCACGGGCTCAGGGGAGTTTCTAATTCACCCCTCCACTTT. Residues: CASSHGLRGVSNSPLHF.

The V call is TRBV7-2, the J call TRBJ1-6; 8 nucleotides align to TRBD1. The CDR3 extends over 17 amino acids. The germline gives CDR1 SGHTA, CDR2 FQGNSA. Losses at the gene ends were 2 bases for V and 8 bases for J; bases not matched to a gene: 11. The CDR3, as DNA: TGTGCCAGCAGCTTATCTACGGGACAGGCTCTTTATTCACCCCTCCACTTT. Protein sequence: CASSLSTGQALYSPLHF.

This clonotype occurred many times. The genes are TRBV15 and TRBJ2-3; no reliable D call. V was trimmed by 5 bases and J by 5 bases, leaving 11 bases between them. The germline V gene encodes CDR1 LNHNV and CDR2 YYDKDF (reference sequence). CDR3 size: 13 residues. CDR3 loop: CATSANNQDTQYF. The DNA for the CDR3 is TGTGCCACCAGCGCAAACAATCAAGATACGCAGTATTTT.

The V gene is TRBV12-3 or TRBV12-4, the J gene TRBJ2-5; tentatively, D is TRBD1 (5 bases). Deletions cut 7 bases from V and 5 bases from J, with 17 bases between. This CDR3 has 14 amino acids. The CDR3 nucleotides read TGTGCCAGCACCGGAGAAGGGGTCGTTGAGACCCAGTACTTC. Its translation is CASTGEGVVETQYF.

This clonotype was seen a few times. The gene calls are TRBV20-1 and TRBJ2-3; 10 bases match TRBD2. Germline V lookup: CDR1 DFQATT, CDR2 SNEGSKA (reference sequence). The CDR3 length is 14 residues. The ends lost 6 bases at V and 6 bases at J; junction bases unmatched: 9. The CDR3 DNA is TGCAGTGCCAAACGGAGCGGGGGGGAGGATACGCAGTATTTT. Protein sequence: CSAKRSGGEDTQYF.

This clonotype was seen only a few times. The rearrangement uses TRBV12-3 or TRBV12-4 and TRBJ1-3; D gene ambiguous. The CDR3 loop spans 11 amino acids. The V end was cut by 5 bases, the J end by 9 bases, with 8 bases between. Here the CDR3 reads CASSRVGTIYF. The CDR3 bases are TGTGCCAGCAGTCGAGTGGGCACCATATATTTT.

CDR3 coding DNA: TGCAGTGCTACGCGAACAGGGGGCGGTGAAAAACTGTTTTTT. Its protein is CSATRTGGGEKLFF. The chain couples TRBV20-1 to TRBJ1-4; 9 nucleotides line up with TRBD1. Germline V gives CDR1 DFQATT, CDR2 SNEGSKA (reference sequence). Germline trimming cut 4 bases from V and 7 bases from J; bases unmatched to any gene: 7. The CDR3 covers 14 residues.

This rearrangement joins TRBV6-5 to TRBJ2-7; D perhaps matches TRBD2 (5 bases). Trimming took off 0 bases at V and 2 bases at J, with 11 bases between the two ends. The CDR3 is made up of 15 amino acids. The V gene's germline CDR1 is MNHEY and CDR2 SVGAGI. The CDR3 is CASSYSISGTYEQYF. For the CDR3, the DNA is TGTGCCAGCAGTTACTCGATCTCGGGGACCTACGAGCAGTACTTC.

This clonotype came up many times. This chain joins TRBV20-1 and TRBJ2-3; 9 bases are a match to TRBD2. From germline, CDR1 is DFQATT and CDR2 SNEGSKA (reference sequence). V shed 5 bases and J 1 base; nucleotides not matched to a gene: 10. The CDR3 totals 16 residues. The CDR3 region is CSAASPLAGRTDTQYF. The CDR3, as DNA: TGCAGTGCTGCCTCTCCGCTAGCGGGGCGCACAGATACGCAGTATTTT.

In its sample, this clonotype was seen a few times. This chain joins TRBV6-5 and TRBJ1-2, with D maybe TRBD1 (5 bases). The V gene's germline CDR1 is MNHEY and CDR2 SVGAGI. CDR3 length: 18 residues. V lost 0 bases to trimming and J lost 2 bases, with 19 bases between them. The CDR3 sequence is CASSYSRLGGSDNYGYTF. The DNA for the CDR3 is TGTGCCAGCAGTTACTCGCGGCTGGGGGGTAGTGACAACTATGGCTACACCTTC.

The CDR3 sequence: CASSSLLREQFF. The CDR3 nucleotides are TGTGCCAGCAGCAGTCTGCTTCGCGAGCAGTTCTTC. The rearrangement joins TRBV7-9 to TRBJ2-1; D is unclear. Germline assignment: CDR1 SEHNR and CDR2 FQNEAQ (reference sequence). V was clipped by 5 bases and J by 10 bases, with 12 bases between them. The CDR3 covers 12 residues.

This chain links TRBV18 with TRBJ2-7; TRBD2 aligns across 7 bases. Germline V CDR1 and CDR2: KGHSH, LQKENI. CDR3 length equals 14 residues. Trimming cost V 5 bases and J 2 bases; bases outside gene matches: 6. The CDR3 DNA reads as TGTGCCAGCTCAGAACTAGCGAGAACCTACGAGCAGTACTTC. Residues: CASSELARTYEQYF.

The J gene is TRBJ1-1, the V gene TRBV20-1; TRBD1 is a possible D gene (6 bases). Germline V gene lookup returns CDR1 DFQATT and CDR2 SNEGSKA (reference sequence). The CDR3 consists of 15 residues. Trimming removed 0 bases at V and 1 base at J, with 12 bases between. CDR3 nucleotide sequence: TGCAGTGCTAGAGATCCAGGACAGAAGAACACTGAAGCTTTCTTT. Protein sequence: CSARDPGQKNTEAFF.

This clonotype has only one observation. The chain carries TRBV5-1 and TRBJ1-2, with 9 bases aligning to TRBD1. Germline values: CDR1 SGHRS, CDR2 YFSETQ. This CDR3 is built from 16 residues. J was trimmed by 5 bases and V by 4 bases; bases with no gene match: 12. CDR3 sequence: CASSADGTGNLYGYTF. In DNA form, the CDR3 reads TGCGCCAGCAGCGCGGACGGGACAGGGAATCTTTATGGCTACACCTTC.

Only a few counts were recorded for this clonotype. The rearrangement uses TRBV28 and TRBJ2-1, with 10 bases that match TRBD2. J lost 8 bases, V lost 3 bases, and 10 bases had no gene match. Per germline, CDR1 MDHEN and CDR2 SYDVKM. CDR3 length: 16 residues. Written as DNA, the CDR3 is TGTGCCAGCAGTTTCAGGATCGGGACTAGCGACTATGAGCAGTTCTTC. Protein: CASSFRIGTSDYEQFF.